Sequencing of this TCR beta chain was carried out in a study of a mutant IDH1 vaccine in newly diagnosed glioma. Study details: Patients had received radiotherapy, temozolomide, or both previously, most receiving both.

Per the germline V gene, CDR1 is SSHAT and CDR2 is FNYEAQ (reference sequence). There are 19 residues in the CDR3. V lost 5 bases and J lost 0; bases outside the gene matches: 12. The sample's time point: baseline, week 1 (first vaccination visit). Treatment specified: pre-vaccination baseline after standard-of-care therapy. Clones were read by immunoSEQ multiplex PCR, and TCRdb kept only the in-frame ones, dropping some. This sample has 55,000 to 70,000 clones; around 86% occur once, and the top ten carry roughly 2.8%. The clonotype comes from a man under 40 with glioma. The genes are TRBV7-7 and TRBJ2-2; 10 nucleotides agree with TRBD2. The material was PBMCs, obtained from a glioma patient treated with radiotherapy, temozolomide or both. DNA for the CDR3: TGTGCCAGCAGCCCAAAGAGATTAGCGGGGGGACCGAACACCGGGGAGCTGTTTTTT. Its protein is CASSPKRLAGGPNTGELFF. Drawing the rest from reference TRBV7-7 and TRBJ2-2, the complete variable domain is GAGVSQSPRYKVTKRGQDVTLRCDPISSHATLYWYQQALGQGPEFLTYFNYEAQPDKSGLPSDRFSAERPEGSISTLTIQRTEQRDSAMYRCASSPKRLAGGPNTGELFFGEGSRLTVL.